These 25 T cell receptor beta chains came from one sample sequenced in a study of blood T cell repertoires in COVID-19. Clones were sequenced by immunoSEQ multiplex PCR, and TCRdb holds only the in-frame ones, with some missing. The data contain about 89,000 clones, about 80% of them singletons. Sequencing was carried out using peripheral blood. These receptors were taken from a woman of 80 years or more with acute or convalescent COVID-19.

This clone was seen a handful of times. The chain carries TRBV11-2 and TRBJ1-2; D gene unclear. The CDR3 is made up of 15 amino acids. Trimming pared 5 bases from V and 0 bases from J, leaving 13 bases between. Germline V gene lookup returns CDR1 SGHAT and CDR2 FQNNGV. In DNA form, the CDR3 reads TGTGCCAGCAGCCCCCGACACCAAGCTAACTATGGCTACACCTTC. As protein: CASSPRHQANYGYTF.

CDR3 residues: CASSHGQGVGNTIYF. The CDR3 DNA reads TGTGCCAGCAGCCACGGACAGGGGGTTGGAAACACCATATATTTT. V and J are TRBV7-7 and TRBJ1-3; 10 bases map to TRBD1. The CDR3 consists of 15 residues. Germline V gene data show CDR1 as SSHAT and CDR2 as FNYEAQ (reference sequence). V was clipped by 5 bases and J by 3 bases; unmatched bases: 4.

CDR3: CASSPAGTSYGYTF. The CDR3, as DNA: TGTGCCAGCAGTCCTGCCGGGACATCCTATGGCTACACCTTC. The V and J genes are TRBV5-6 and TRBJ1-2; possibly TRBD1 for D (6 bases). Trimming took off 5 bases at V and 4 bases at J, with 15 bases between the two ends. This CDR3 region has 14 residues. CDR1 is SGHDT and CDR2 is YYEEEE in the germline V gene.

The genes are TRBV25-1 and TRBJ2-2; 10 bases match TRBD1. The ends lost 5 bases at V and 0 bases at J; junction bases unmatched: 3. This CDR3 contains 16 residues. CDR1 and CDR2 (germline): MGHDK, SYGVNS. The CDR3 DNA reads TGTGCCAGCAGTAAAGACAGGGGGCCGAACACCGGGGAGCTGTTTTTT. Protein: CASSKDRGPNTGELFF.

The chain joins TRBV6-1 to TRBJ2-5; the match to TRBD1 covers 8 bases. Germline CDR1 MNHNS, CDR2 SASEGT. The length of the CDR3 is 13 residues. V was clipped by 2 bases and J by 7 bases; unmatched bases: 3. The CDR3 region is CASSEQGAGTQYF. CDR3 nucleotides: TGTGCCAGCAGTGAACAGGGGGCGGGGACCCAGTACTTC.

This clone was detected a few times. V gene TRBV9 combines with J gene TRBJ2-2, with TRBD2 identical over 7 bases. The CDR3 loop spans 12 amino acids. V shed 4 bases and J 7 bases; nucleotides not matched to a gene: 1. CDR1 is SGDLS, CDR2 YYNGEE, per germline. CDR3: CASSPGGGELFF. In DNA, the CDR3 is TGTGCCAGCAGCCCGGGGGGCGGGGAGCTGTTTTTT.

CDR3 nucleotide sequence: TGCGCCAGCAGCTTGGTCGCTAGCGGGCACACCGGGGAGCTGTTTTTT. This sequence encodes CASSLVASGHTGELFF. This chain links TRBV5-1 with TRBJ2-2; TRBD2 matches at 8 bases. Germline values: CDR1 SGHRS, CDR2 YFSETQ. The CDR3 totals 16 residues. The V segment lost 0 bases and the J segment 3 bases; nucleotides outside the gene matches: 4.

This chain connects TRBV2 to TRBJ2-4; the D gene is possibly TRBD1 (6 bases). V was clipped by 8 bases and J by 1 base, with 15 bases between them. Looked up from germline, CDR1 is SNHLY and CDR2 is FYNNEI. This CDR3 spans 15 amino acids. CDR3 bases: TGTGCCAGCCACCCGGGACACTCCGCCAAAAACATTCAGTACTTC. Translating it yields CASHPGHSAKNIQYF.

This chain connects TRBV7-9 to TRBJ1-3, with unresolved D. The V gene's germline CDR1 is SEHNR and CDR2 FQNEAQ (reference sequence). This CDR3 contains 10 residues. The V and J ends lost 11 bases and 9 bases respectively, with 11 bases between them. Here the CDR3 reads CARVDSTIYF. Here the CDR3 DNA reads TGTGCCCGGGTTGATAGCACCATATATTTT.

This chain joins TRBV30 and TRBJ2-2, with 7 nucleotides matching TRBD1. There are 15 residues in the CDR3. The germline V gene encodes CDR1 GTSNPN and CDR2 SVGIG (reference sequence). V was pared by 2 bases and J by 4 bases, with 7 bases of the junction left unmatched. The CDR3 region is CAWSRAGGSTGELFF. Here the CDR3 DNA reads TGTGCCTGGAGTAGGGCAGGGGGAAGCACCGGGGAGCTGTTTTTT. Full variable domain (outside the CDR3, taken from reference TRBV30 and TRBJ2-2): SQTIHQWPATLVQPVGSPLSLECTVEGTSNPNLYWYRQAAGRGLQLLFYSVGIGQISSEVPQNLSASRPQDRQFILSSKKLLLSDSGFYLCAWSRAGGSTGELFFGEGSRLTVL.

This clone turned up a few times. This chain's CDR3 is CSGIVETNTGELFF. CDR3 bases: TGCAGCGGCATCGTGGAGACGAACACCGGGGAGCTGTTTTTT. This chain connects TRBV29-1 to TRBJ2-2; D gene ambiguous. Looked up from germline, CDR1 is SQVTM and CDR2 is ANQGSEA. V was trimmed by 7 bases and J by 0 bases, leaving 12 bases between them. This CDR3 has 14 amino acids.

The chain combines TRBV6-5 with TRBJ2-7, with 14 bases aligning to TRBD2. Trimming at V came to 6 bases and at J to 6 bases, leaving 7 bases not matched to a gene. This CDR3 is built from 15 residues. Per germline, CDR1 MNHEY and CDR2 SVGAGI. The CDR3 DNA sequence: TGTGCCAGCAGGACCGGGACTAGCGGGAGTTCCGAGCAGTACTTC. It translates to CASRTGTSGSSEQYF.

This clone occurred a few times. V and J are TRBV14 and TRBJ1-1, with D possibly TRBD1 on 5 matching bases. V was cut by 0 bases and J by 0 bases, with 23 bases left in between. The CDR3 is 20 amino acids. Germline values: CDR1 SGHDN, CDR2 FVKESK. The CDR3 is CASSQDSANNRAGLNTEAFF. The CDR3 coding sequence is TGTGCCAGCAGCCAAGATTCCGCCAATAATAGGGCAGGGTTGAACACTGAAGCTTTCTTT.

The chain couples TRBV24-1 to TRBJ1-2, with 7 bases identical to TRBD1. Germline loops: CDR1 KGHDR, CDR2 SFDVKD. This CDR3 is 18 amino acids long. V was clipped by 1 base and J by 7 bases; unmatched bases: 17. The CDR3 sequence: CATSDFPRTGRVFGGYTF. The CDR3 DNA sequence: TGTGCCACCAGTGATTTTCCCCGGACAGGACGGGTTTTTGGTGGCTACACCTTC.

About this clone itself: Other DNA sequences in the same sample also yield this CDR3. The V gene is TRBV15, the J gene TRBJ1-5, with no clear D. Trimming pared 8 bases from V and 2 bases from J, leaving 10 bases between. The CDR3 loop spans 13 amino acids. Germline CDR1 LNHNV, CDR2 YYDKDF (reference sequence). CDR3 protein: CATSLEGNQPQHF. In DNA form, the CDR3 reads TGTGCCACCTCCCTCGAGGGCAATCAGCCCCAGCATTTT. Supplemented by reference TRBV15 and TRBJ1-5, the full variable domain reads DAMVIQNPRYQVTQFGKPVTLSCSQTLNHNVMYWYQQKSSQAPKLLFHYYDKDFNNEADTPDNFQSRRPNTSFCFLDIRSPGLGDTAMYLCATSLEGNQPQHFGDGTRLSIL.

This rearrangement joins TRBV6-5 to TRBJ1-1; D ambiguous. Germline-derived CDR1 and CDR2 are MNHEY and SVGAGI. This CDR3 contains 13 residues. Trimming took off 8 bases at V and 0 bases at J, with 10 bases between the two ends. The CDR3 nucleotides are TGTGCCAGCTCGAGCCTTTTGAACACTGAAGCTTTCTTT. It codes for CASSSLLNTEAFF.

This chain uses TRBV5-1 with TRBJ2-3; 8 nucleotides align to TRBD2. V shed 3 bases and J 1 base; nucleotides not matched to a gene: 1. The CDR3 loop spans 14 amino acids. Germline CDR1 SGHRS, CDR2 YFSETQ. The CDR3 nucleotides read TGCGCCAGCAGCTCGACTAGCGGCACAGATACGCAGTATTTT. It translates to CASSSTSGTDTQYF.

The chain combines TRBV27 with TRBJ1-5; no firm D call. Trimming took off 5 bases at V and 2 bases at J, with 13 bases between the two ends. This CDR3 has 15 amino acids. The germline gives CDR1 MNHEY, CDR2 SMNVEV (reference sequence). The chain's CDR3 is CASSLSVLGNQPQHF. DNA of the CDR3: TGTGCCAGCAGTCTGTCAGTCTTGGGCAATCAGCCCCAGCATTTT.

The chain has TRBV19 and TRBJ1-2; D is possibly TRBD1 (5 bases). Germline V gives CDR1 LNHDA, CDR2 SQIVND (reference sequence). This CDR3 comprises 14 residues. Trimming removed 3 bases at V and 3 bases at J, with 11 bases between. The CDR3 nucleotides read TGTGCCAGTAGTATGATCGGGGGTTACTATGGCTACACCTTC. It translates to CASSMIGGYYGYTF.

This sequence joins TRBV7-6 and TRBJ2-3, with TRBD2 matching over 14 bases. The germline V gene has CDR1 SGHVS and CDR2 FNYEAQ. J lost 3 bases, V lost 5 bases, and 4 bases had no gene match. The CDR3 sequence is 16 residues long. This CDR3 reads CASSPRLAGGTDTQYF. The CDR3 nucleotides read TGTGCCAGCAGCCCCCGACTAGCGGGAGGGACAGATACGCAGTATTTT.

V and J are TRBV18 and TRBJ2-5; D might be TRBD2 (7 bases). Germline V gene sequence: CDR1 KGHSH, CDR2 LQKENI. The CDR3 extends over 14 amino acids. The V end lost 4 bases, the J end lost 4 bases, and 13 bases lay between the germline ends. DNA for the CDR3: TGTGCCAGCTCACAATCGGGGGGCCGAGAGACCCAGTACTTC. As protein: CASSQSGGRETQYF. The full variable domain, completed using reference TRBV18 and TRBJ2-5, is NAGVMQNPRHLVRRRGQEARLRCSPMKGHSHVYWYRQLPEEGLKFMVYLQKENIIDESGMPKERFSAEFPKEGPSILRIQQVVRGDSAAYFCASSQSGGRETQYFGPGTRLLVL.

The gene calls are TRBV9 and TRBJ2-7; D remains ambiguous. This CDR3 is 13 amino acids long. Trimming took off 0 bases at V and 6 bases at J, with 10 bases between the two ends. CDR1 and CDR2 from the germline V gene are SGDLS and YYNGEE. In DNA, the CDR3 is TGTGCCAGCAGCGTAGAGGTCAGCGCCGAGCAGTACTTC. Translation gives CASSVEVSAEQYF.

This clone was detected many times. This rearrangement joins TRBV19 to TRBJ2-5, with 7 bases fitting TRBD1. This CDR3 is built from 15 residues. V gave up 1 base and J gave up 5 bases; unmatched junction bases: 7. From germline, CDR1 is LNHDA and CDR2 SQIVND (reference sequence). The CDR3 DNA sequence: TGTGCCAGTAGTATAGCTAGGGGGCGCGGTGAGACCCAGTACTTC. Its protein product is CASSIARGRGETQYF.

This sequence joins TRBV7-9 and TRBJ2-1; D not certain. This CDR3 comprises 12 residues. V lost 5 bases, J lost 4 bases, and 6 bases lay in between. Germline V gene sequence: CDR1 SEHNR, CDR2 FQNEAQ (reference sequence). The CDR3 DNA is TGTGCCAGCAGCCTGTTATACAATGAGCAGTTCTTC. Translated, it gives CASSLLYNEQFF. The complete variable domain, with remaining parts taken from reference TRBV7-9 and TRBJ2-1, reads DTGVSQNPRHKITKRGQNVTFRCDPISEHNRLYWYRQTLGQGPEFLTYFQNEAQLEKSRLLSDRFSAERPKGSFSTLEIQRTEQGDSAMYLCASSLLYNEQFFGPGTRLTVL.

The chain carries TRBV7-6 and TRBJ2-3; TRBD2 matches at 12 bases. Germline CDR1 reads SGHVS; CDR2 reads FNYEAQ. The CDR3 extends over 16 amino acids. V was pared by 2 bases and J by 2 bases, with 2 bases of the junction left unmatched. Here the CDR3 reads CASSLRLAGATDTQYF. CDR3 nucleotide sequence: TGTGCCAGCAGCTTAAGACTAGCGGGAGCCACAGATACGCAGTATTTT. Full variable domain (rest looked up from reference TRBV7-6 and TRBJ2-3): GAGVSQSPRYKVTKRGQDVALRCDPISGHVSLYWYRQALGQGPEFLTYFNYEAQQDKSGLPNDRFSAERPEGSISTLTIQRTEQRDSAMYRCASSLRLAGATDTQYFGPGTRLTVL.